Listed here are 32 T cell receptor beta chains from one sample, sequenced in a study of cytomegalovirus exposure and HLA in healthy donors (dated by TCRdb to between 2016 and 2019). The library was built by means of the immunoSEQ multiplex PCR assay. For the multiplex PCR, a mixture combining 60 forward primers for TCR Vbeta segments and 13 reverse primers for TCR Jbeta segments was used. TCRdb took over this immuneACCESS table, retaining in-frame rearrangements with V and J assigned. Such tables are incomplete; in checked studies, under half of the missing clones stem from an unresolved V gene, and the remainder is unexplained. The sample's table lists a count of some 130,000 clones. Of the sample, under 2% is held by the ten largest clones. Sequenced input: PBMCs. These receptors were collected from a woman aged 40 to 49 in good health and CMV-seropositive.

The chain joins TRBV21-1 to TRBJ2-4; no check of the table's D call, TRBD1, against the DNA was made. TRBV21-1 is recorded as a pseudogene. The CDR3 consists of 16 residues. For the CDR3, the DNA is TGTGCCAGCAGCGTCAGGGACAGGTTAGCCAAAAACATTCAGTACTTC. Amino acids: CASSVRDRLAKNIQYF.

The V call is TRBV5-1, the J call TRBJ2-7; 7 bases fit TRBD2. Germline loops: CDR1 SGHRS, CDR2 YFSETQ. V lost 6 bases, J lost 0 bases, and 12 bases stayed unmatched. This CDR3 region has 16 residues. CDR3 sequence: CASNWGGSGPSYEQYF. DNA of the CDR3: TGCGCCAGCAACTGGGGAGGTAGCGGGCCCTCCTACGAGCAGTACTTC.

This rearrangement joins TRBV5-6 to TRBJ2-7, with 8 bases matching TRBD2. CDR3 size: 15 residues. V dropped 3 bases and J dropped 6; count of bases not matched to a gene: 11. Per the germline V gene, CDR1 is SGHDT and CDR2 is YYEEEE. CDR3 nucleotides: TGTGCCAGCAGCTCCCCGGGACTAGGATTTTCCGAGCAGTACTTC. This sequence encodes CASSSPGLGFSEQYF. Full variable domain (rest looked up from reference TRBV5-6 and TRBJ2-7): DAGVTQSPTHLIKTRGQQVTLRCSPKSGHDTVSWYQQALGQGPQFIFQYYEEEERQRGNFPDRFSGHQFPNYSSELNVNALLLGDSALYLCASSSPGLGFSEQYFGPGTRLTVT.

As for this clone: Relative to the germline gene, one junction end is altered; a read error may explain this. V usage is TRBV30 and J usage is TRBJ2-6; D is perhaps TRBD1 (5 bases). This CDR3 has 15 residues. Germline V gene data show CDR1 as GTSNPN and CDR2 as SVGIG (reference sequence). The CDR3 spells CAWGEGLSGANVLTF. The CDR3, as DNA: TGTGCCTGGGGGGAAGGGCTTTCTGGGGCCAACGTCCTGACCTTC.

The rearrangement uses TRBV5-6 and TRBJ2-3, with 10 bases lining up with TRBD2. The germline V gene encodes CDR1 SGHDT and CDR2 YYEEEE. This CDR3 region has 14 residues. The junction had 9 bases not matched to a gene; V was cut back by 8 bases and J by 6 bases. The CDR3 is CASTPGLASDTQYF. The CDR3, as DNA: TGTGCCAGTACGCCGGGACTAGCGTCGGATACGCAGTATTTT.

V gene TRBV6-6 combines with J gene TRBJ2-5, with 12 bases lining up with TRBD1. CDR1 is MNHNY, CDR2 SVGAGI, per germline (reference sequence). The CDR3 has 15 residues. V was pared by 8 bases and J by 5 bases, with 9 bases of the junction left unmatched. The CDR3 loop reads CASGDRDRGLETQYF. The CDR3 coding sequence is TGTGCCAGCGGCGACCGGGACAGGGGGCTGGAGACCCAGTACTTC.

CDR3 bases: TGTGCCAGCAGCGGGACTGGAGAATACGAGCAGTACTTC. Its protein is CASSGTGEYEQYF. The rearrangement links TRBV7-8 to TRBJ2-7; perhaps TRBD2 as D (6 bases). Per the germline V gene, CDR1 is SGHVS and CDR2 is FQNEAQ. The CDR3 length is 13 residues. Trimming removed 5 bases from V and 4 bases from J, with 12 bases in between.

This chain uses TRBV19 with TRBJ1-4; 10 bases are shared with TRBD1. CDR1 and CDR2 (germline): LNHDA, SQIVND (reference sequence). The ends lost 7 bases at V and 7 bases at J; junction bases unmatched: 3. The length of the CDR3 is 13 residues. CDR3 protein: CASKDRGVEKLFF. The CDR3 nucleotides read TGTGCCAGTAAGGACAGGGGGGTTGAAAAACTGTTTTTT.

The chain is built from TRBV5-1 and TRBJ2-4; 9 nucleotides align to TRBD1. The V and J ends lost 0 bases and 2 bases, in that order; junction bases with no gene match: 6. This CDR3 contains 17 residues. Germline V gives CDR1 SGHRS, CDR2 YFSETQ. The chain's CDR3 is CASSLAWTGDSKNIQYF. The CDR3 DNA sequence: TGCGCCAGCAGCTTGGCGTGGACAGGGGATTCCAAAAACATTCAGTACTTC.

The V call is TRBV9, the J call TRBJ2-2; 9 bases are a match to TRBD1. CDR1 and CDR2 from the germline V gene are SGDLS and YYNGEE. Trimming removed 7 bases from V and 4 bases from J; junction bases left unmatched: 2. The CDR3 is made up of 13 amino acids. Written as DNA, the CDR3 is TGTGCCAGCGGGACAGGGAGCACCGGGGAGCTGTTTTTT. Translated: CASGTGSTGELFF. Complete variable domain (other parts from reference TRBV9 and TRBJ2-2): DSGVTQTPKHLITATGQRVTLRCSPRSGDLSVYWYQQSLDQGLQFLIQYYNGEERAKGNILERFSAQQFPDLHSELNLSSLELGDSALYFCASGTGSTGELFFGEGSRLTVL.

The chain joins TRBV9 to TRBJ2-7; 9 bases align to TRBD2. This CDR3 contains 16 residues. Germline trimming cut 4 bases from V and 3 bases from J; bases unmatched to any gene: 11. CDR1 SGDLS and CDR2 YYNGEE come from the germline V gene. The CDR3 nucleotides are TGTGCCAGCAGCCCCCGCGGTAGCGGGAGACTCTACGAGCAGTACTTC. Its translation is CASSPRGSGRLYEQYF.

The chain carries TRBV18 and TRBJ1-5; 11 bases fit TRBD1. Trimming removed 4 bases from V and 5 bases from J; junction bases left unmatched: 7. In germline, CDR1 is KGHSH, CDR2 LQKENI. There are 16 residues in the CDR3. CDR3 loop: CASSRSGTGGYQPQHF. CDR3 nucleotide sequence: TGTGCCAGCTCACGGTCCGGGACAGGGGGGTATCAGCCCCAGCATTTT.

The chain has TRBV5-1 and TRBJ2-5; 8 nucleotides match TRBD1. The CDR3 runs 16 residues. Germline V CDR1 and CDR2: SGHRS, YFSETQ. J was trimmed by 2 bases and V by 4 bases; bases with no gene match: 10. CDR3 amino acids: CASSQMDRVIQETQYF. CDR3 coding DNA: TGCGCCAGCAGCCAAATGGACAGGGTTATTCAAGAGACCCAGTACTTC.

The chain recombines TRBV5-1 with TRBJ1-1; TRBD1 matches 8 bases. The CDR3 is made up of 14 amino acids. Looked up from germline, CDR1 is SGHRS and CDR2 is YFSETQ. The V and J ends lost 4 bases and 6 bases, in that order; junction bases with no gene match: 8. CDR3: CASSALGQDPEAFF. The CDR3 nucleotides are TGCGCCAGCAGCGCGTTGGGACAGGACCCTGAAGCTTTCTTT.

For the CDR3, the DNA is TGTGCCAGCAGTGACTCCAATCAGCCCCAGCATTTT. It specifies CASSDSNQPQHF. The gene calls are TRBV2 and TRBJ1-5; D is unclear. Trimming cost V 3 bases and J 3 bases, with 3 bases left between them. Germline lookup yields CDR1 SNHLY and CDR2 FYNNEI. CDR3 length: 12 residues.

This chain joins TRBV18 and TRBJ2-7; no clear D gene. The CDR3 is 13 residues long. Trimming removed 2 bases from V and 9 bases from J, with 14 bases in between. Germline values: CDR1 KGHSH, CDR2 LQKENI. The CDR3 coding sequence is TGTGCCAGCTCACCATCAGCGATGGCTTCGCAGTACTTC. It is translated as CASSPSAMASQYF.

The V call is TRBV27, the J call TRBJ2-7; 9 nucleotides line up with TRBD1. Germline CDR1 and CDR2: MNHEY and SMNVEV (reference sequence). Germline trimming cut 0 bases from V and 3 bases from J; bases unmatched to any gene: 3. The CDR3 runs to 15 residues. CDR3 in amino acids: CASSLSGQGSYEQYF. The CDR3 DNA sequence: TGTGCCAGCAGTTTATCCGGACAGGGGAGCTACGAGCAGTACTTC.

The V call is TRBV7-2, the J call TRBJ2-1, with D possibly being TRBD1 (5 bases). Germline assignment: CDR1 SGHTA and CDR2 FQGNSA. Trimming cost V 5 bases and J 2 bases, with 19 bases left between them. CDR3 length: 17 amino acids. The CDR3 DNA reads TGTGCCAGCAGCCTTAGGGGTCGGGCGGTTACCTACAATGAGCAGTTCTTC. This translates into CASSLRGRAVTYNEQFF.

This chain uses TRBV7-3 with TRBJ2-7; 11 positions match TRBD2. CDR1 is SGHTA and CDR2 is FQGTGA in the germline V gene. The CDR3 spans 17 residues. The V and J ends lost 4 bases and 3 bases, in that order; junction bases with no gene match: 11. CDR3 region: CASSSGFSGRVHYEQYF. The CDR3 bases are TGTGCCAGCAGCTCCGGTTTTAGCGGGAGGGTCCACTACGAGCAGTACTTC. Based on the CDR3 plus reference TRBV7-3 and TRBJ2-7, the full variable domain is GAGVSQTPSNKVTEKGKYVELRCDPISGHTALYWYRQSLGQGPEFLIYFQGTGAADDSGLPNDRFFAVRPEGSVSTLKIQRTERGDSAVYLCASSSGFSGRVHYEQYFGPGTRLTVT.

V usage is TRBV23-1 and J usage is TRBJ2-7, with 8 nucleotides matching TRBD2. TRBV23-1 is assigned to the ORF class and has an uncertain function. The ends lost 3 bases at V and 3 bases at J; junction bases unmatched: 4. This CDR3 spans 14 amino acids. The CDR3 DNA reads as TGCGCCAGCAGTCAGGGACTAGGCTACTACGAGCAGTACTTC. Its protein is CASSQGLGYYEQYF.

This chain uses TRBV19 with TRBJ2-7; D might be TRBD1 (6 bases). Germline CDR1 reads LNHDA; CDR2 reads SQIVND (reference sequence). The V gene lost 5 bases and the J gene lost 5 bases, with 22 bases spanning the gap. The CDR3 length is 16 residues. CDR3 nucleotides: TGTGCCAGTAGTGCCGCTGGACAGAGGGGGTCGGACGAGCAGTACTTC. Translation: CASSAAGQRGSDEQYF.

The rearrangement joins TRBV27 to TRBJ1-2; D not certain. Germline V gives CDR1 MNHEY, CDR2 SMNVEV (reference sequence). V lost 10 bases and J 8 bases, leaving 17 bases between the germline ends. This CDR3 comprises 12 residues. In nucleotides, the CDR3 is TGTGCCATCCGGGAGCCGTCGAGGGGCTACACCTTC. Encoded protein: CAIREPSRGYTF.

CDR3 region: CASSVSRTGGSSNEQFF. In nucleotides, the CDR3 is TGTGCCAGCAGCGTCTCTCGGACGGGAGGTTCATCCAATGAGCAGTTCTTC. The chain uses TRBV9 and TRBJ2-1; 7 positions agree with TRBD2. Trimming cost V 2 bases and J 6 bases; bases outside gene matches: 14. Germline CDR1 and CDR2: SGDLS and YYNGEE. The CDR3 spans 17 residues. The complete variable domain, with remaining parts taken from reference TRBV9 and TRBJ2-1, reads DSGVTQTPKHLITATGQRVTLRCSPRSGDLSVYWYQQSLDQGLQFLIQYYNGEERAKGNILERFSAQQFPDLHSELNLSSLELGDSALYFCASSVSRTGGSSNEQFFGPGTRLTVL.

The chain couples TRBV28 to TRBJ2-6, with 9 nucleotides matching TRBD1. This CDR3 has 15 residues. Germline V lookup: CDR1 MDHEN, CDR2 SYDVKM. J lost 2 bases, V lost 5 bases, and 1 base had no gene match. The CDR3 DNA sequence: TGTGCCAGCAGTACAGGGGGCGCTGGGGCCAACGTCCTGACTTTC. Its protein is CASSTGGAGANVLTF. Filled out from reference TRBV28 and TRBJ2-6, the complete variable domain reads DVKVTQSSRYLVKRTGEKVFLECVQDMDHENMFWYRQDPGLGLRLIYFSYDVKMKEKGDIPEGYSVSREKKERFSLILESASTNQTSMYLCASSTGGAGANVLTFGAGSRLTVL.

The rearrangement uses TRBV5-1 and TRBJ2-5; D possibly corresponds to TRBD2 (6 bases). Germline CDR1 is SGHRS and CDR2 is YFSETQ. The CDR3 totals 16 residues. V lost 4 bases to trimming and J lost 4 bases, with 20 bases between them. CDR3 in DNA: TGCGCCAGCAGCCAATATAGCGGTAATTTTGTAGAGACCCAGTACTTC. Translating gives CASSQYSGNFVETQYF.

The chain recombines TRBV5-1 with TRBJ1-1; D may be TRBD1 (6 bases). Germline V lookup: CDR1 SGHRS, CDR2 YFSETQ. The ends were cut back, 2 bases at V and 7 bases at J, with 15 bases in the middle. The CDR3 has 14 amino acids. As DNA, the CDR3 is TGCGCCAGCAGCTTTTCCGGGACACCGGTTGAAGCTTTCTTT. It codes for CASSFSGTPVEAFF. The full variable domain, rest sourced from reference TRBV5-1 and TRBJ1-1, is KAGVTQTPRYLIKTRGQQVTLSCSPISGHRSVSWYQQTPGQGLQFLFEYFSETQRNKGNFPGRFSGRQFSNSRSEMNVSTLELGDSALYLCASSFSGTPVEAFFGQGTRLTVV.

This chain uses TRBV7-8 with TRBJ2-6, with D maybe TRBD1 (6 bases). Germline CDR1 and CDR2: SGHVS and FQNEAQ. The CDR3 runs 16 residues. The V end lost 5 bases, the J end lost 4 bases, and 15 bases lay between the germline ends. The CDR3 is CASSPPAGAGANVLTF. The CDR3 nucleotides read TGTGCCAGCAGCCCTCCAGCAGGGGCCGGGGCCAACGTCCTGACTTTC. The full variable domain, rest sourced from reference TRBV7-8 and TRBJ2-6, is GAGVSQSPRYKVAKRGQDVALRCDPISGHVSLFWYQQALGQGPEFLTYFQNEAQLDKSGLPSDRFFAERPEGSVSTLKIQRTQQEDSAVYLCASSPPAGAGANVLTFGAGSRLTVL.

This chain uses TRBV19 with TRBJ1-5; 7 bases map to TRBD1. Germline V gene data show CDR1 as LNHDA and CDR2 as SQIVND (reference sequence). There are 14 residues in the CDR3. Losses at the gene ends were 6 bases for V and 1 base for J; bases not matched to a gene: 3. The CDR3 bases are TGTGCCAGTAGGGACAGGAGAAGCAATCAGCCCCAGCATTTT. Encoded protein: CASRDRRSNQPQHF.

V gene TRBV7-2 combines with J gene TRBJ2-7; no definite D call. The CDR3 runs 14 residues. V shed 3 bases and J shed 0 bases, with 9 bases lying between them. Germline V gives CDR1 SGHTA, CDR2 FQGNSA. The CDR3 loop is CASSFELVSYEQYF. CDR3 coding DNA: TGTGCCAGCAGCTTTGAGCTAGTCTCCTACGAGCAGTACTTC.

J is TRBJ2-6 and V is TRBV2, with D maybe TRBD2 (5 bases). This CDR3 has 18 residues. Germline CDR1 SNHLY, CDR2 FYNNEI. The V end was cut by 1 base, the J end by 0 bases, with 13 bases between. CDR3 in DNA: TGTGCCAGCAGTGAAGTCAGGACTCTCAGCTCTGGGGCCAACGTCCTGACTTTC. Translating gives CASSEVRTLSSGANVLTF. The complete variable domain, with remaining parts taken from reference TRBV2 and TRBJ2-6, reads EPEVTQTPSHQVTQMGQEVILRCVPISNHLYFYWYRQILGQKVEFLVSFYNNEISEKSEIFDDQFSVERPDGSNFTLKIRSTKLEDSAMYFCASSEVRTLSSGANVLTFGAGSRLTVL.

V is TRBV7-9 and J is TRBJ1-2; TRBD1 might be the D (5 bases). The CDR3 consists of 14 residues. V was clipped by 6 bases and J by 4 bases, with 15 bases between them. Germline assignment: CDR1 SEHNR and CDR2 FQNEAQ (reference sequence). The CDR3 DNA sequence: TGTGCCAGCAGTCGGGCCGGACATTCCTATGGCTACACCTTC. The encoded protein is CASSRAGHSYGYTF.

The rearrangement uses TRBV6-5 and TRBJ1-6; 9 bases agree with TRBD1. V shed 2 bases and J 9 bases; nucleotides not matched to a gene: 5. CDR3 length equals 15 residues. CDR1 MNHEY and CDR2 SVGAGI come from the germline V gene. The CDR3 DNA reads as TGTGCCAGCAGTTACGCCGGGACAGGGCTTTCACCCCTCCACTTT. As protein: CASSYAGTGLSPLHF.